A selection of T cell receptor beta chains follows, all from one sample in a study of shared clonotypes between healthy human individuals. Assay: immunoSEQ multiplex PCR; the TCRdb copy retains only in-frame clones and omits some. The profile shows approximately 1,000,000 clones, about 80% of them singletons. Sequencing used memory CD4+ T cells from PBMCs. These receptors originate from a man younger than 35 in good health. Some clones in this sample may be carry-over from other donors' samples. The conserved cysteine and the conserved F or W are not part of the CDR3 here. Rows may omit the clone size; those that give it use once, few, many or a size class.

V: TRBV5-1
size: NA
J: TRBJ1-2
CDR3: ASSFEDGADGYT

V: TRBV19
size: NA
J: TRBJ1-2
CDR3: ASSIVEGGGYGYT

V: TRBV5-1
size: NA
J: TRBJ1-1
CDR3: ASSVDRSPNTEAF

V: TRBV9
size: few
J: TRBJ2-5
CDR3: ASSVEGRGPETQY

V: TRBV5-1
size: NA
J: TRBJ2-4
CDR3: ASSLSVGLAKNIQY

V: TRBV5-8
size: NA
J: TRBJ2-3
CDR3: ASSFGLGDTQY

V: TRBV2
size: once
J: TRBJ2-2
CDR3: ASSKEAGELF

V: TRBV19
size: NA
J: TRBJ2-6
CDR3: ASRPVQGSQRVGANVLT

V: TRBV5-1
size: NA
J: TRBJ2-7
CDR3: ASSAASGSVYEQY

V: TRBV7-9
size: NA
J: TRBJ2-5
CDR3: ASSRERETQY

V: TRBV21-1
size: NA
J: TRBJ1-1
CDR3: ASSKAGTPMNTEAF

V: TRBV19
size: NA
J: TRBJ1-5
CDR3: ASKDRRRGNQPQH

V: TRBV28
size: NA
J: TRBJ1-4
CDR3: ASTGLPEKLF

V: TRBV5-5
size: NA
J: TRBJ2-1
CDR3: ASSRDRDNEQF